This T cell receptor beta chain came from a study of cytomegalovirus exposure and HLA in healthy donors. Study overall: Of roughly 400 genotyped donors, about 80% clustered with self-reported Caucasian donors. The study's findings and limits: A list of approximately 160 TCR beta chains associated with cytomegalovirus was given. Researchers reported that a few CMV-associated chains were confirmed in vitro as CMV antigen-specific.

The CDR3 is 14 amino acids. CDR1 and CDR2 (germline): LNHDA, SQIVND (reference sequence). The V segment lost 3 bases and the J segment 2 bases; nucleotides outside the gene matches: 4. To note about this clone: What it binds is unknown.

The PCR made use of 60 Vbeta and 13 Jbeta primers. Only in-frame clones appear in the TCRdb table, and some are missing; sequencing was by immunoSEQ multiplex PCR. The sample has approximately 93,000 clones, 79% seen once; the top ten hold roughly 3.8%. The sample taken for sequencing was PBMCs. This sequence joins TRBV19 and TRBJ2-7; TRBD1 aligns across 7 bases. The TCR comes from a woman aged 40 to 55 in good health and CMV-seronegative. In DNA, the CDR3 is TGTGCCAGTAGTATGGGCCAGGGGGCCTACGAGCAGTACTTC. It codes for CASSMGQGAYEQYF.